This T cell receptor beta chain was obtained from a study of PD-1 blockade in classical Hodgkin lymphoma. Using immunoSEQ multiplex PCR, the repertoire was profiled, and TCRdb retains in-frame clones only, with some absent. This repertoire shows around 20,000 clones, about 85% found once; its top ten account for less than 1.5%. Described time point: newly diagnosed, previously untreated cHL patient sample. Purification of CD4+ T cells from thawed PBMCs was performed via magnetic negative selection. Germline V gene sequence: CDR1 MNHEY, CDR2 SVGAGI. The CDR3 contains 16 residues. Trimming cost V 4 bases and J 2 bases; bases outside gene matches: 8.

The specimen sequenced was CD4+ T cells from blood. The V call is TRBV6-5, the J call TRBJ2-3, with 8 positions matching TRBD2. The origin of this receptor is a human donor with classical Hodgkin lymphoma. CDR3 DNA: TGTGCCAGCAGTTTCTCAACTAGCGGTACCACAGATACGCAGTATTTT. Translation gives CASSFSTSGTTDTQYF.